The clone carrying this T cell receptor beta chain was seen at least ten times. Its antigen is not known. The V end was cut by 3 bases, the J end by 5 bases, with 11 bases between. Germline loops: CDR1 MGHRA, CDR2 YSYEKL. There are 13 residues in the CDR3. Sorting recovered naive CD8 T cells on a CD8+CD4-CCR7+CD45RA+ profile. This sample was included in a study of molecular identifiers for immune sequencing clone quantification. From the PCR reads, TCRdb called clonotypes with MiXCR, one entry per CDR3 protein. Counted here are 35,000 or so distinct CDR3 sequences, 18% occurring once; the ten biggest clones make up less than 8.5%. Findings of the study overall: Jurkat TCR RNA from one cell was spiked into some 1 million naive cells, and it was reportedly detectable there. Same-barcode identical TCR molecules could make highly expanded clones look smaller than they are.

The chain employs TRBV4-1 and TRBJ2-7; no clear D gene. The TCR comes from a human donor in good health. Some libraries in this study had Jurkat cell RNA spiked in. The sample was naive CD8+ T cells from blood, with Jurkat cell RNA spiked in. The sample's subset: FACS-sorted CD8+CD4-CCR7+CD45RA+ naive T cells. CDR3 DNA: TGCGCCAGCAGCCAGGGGTTGGGCCACGAGCAGTACTTC. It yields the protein CASSQGLGHEQYF.